The present TCR beta chain was sequenced within a study of shared clonotypes between healthy human individuals. Trimming took 5 bases from V and 1 from J; bases not matched to a gene: 9. The CDR3 consists of 17 residues. Looked up from germline, CDR1 is SGHAT and CDR2 is FQDESV (reference sequence). TCRdb's copy holds only in-frame clones and misses some; the assay was immunoSEQ multiplex PCR. The sample contains hundreds of thousands of clones, around 70% of which appear only once. This chain uses TRBV11-1 with TRBJ2-1; 9 bases map to TRBD2. Specimen: memory CD4+ T cells sorted from blood. Subset in this sample: CD45RA-negative fraction. The clonotype was recovered from a man aged 25 to 45 in good health. The CDR3 here is CASSRWGGRASYNEQFF. CDR3 nucleotide sequence: TGTGCCAGCAGCCGATGGGGCGGGAGGGCGTCCTACAATGAGCAGTTCTTC. The complete variable domain, with remaining parts taken from reference TRBV11-1 and TRBJ2-1, reads EAEVAQSPRYKITEKSQAVAFWCDPISGHATLYWYRQILGQGPELLVQFQDESVVDDSQLPKDRFSAERLKGVDSTLKIQPAELGDSAMYLCASSRWGGRASYNEQFFGPGTRLTVL.